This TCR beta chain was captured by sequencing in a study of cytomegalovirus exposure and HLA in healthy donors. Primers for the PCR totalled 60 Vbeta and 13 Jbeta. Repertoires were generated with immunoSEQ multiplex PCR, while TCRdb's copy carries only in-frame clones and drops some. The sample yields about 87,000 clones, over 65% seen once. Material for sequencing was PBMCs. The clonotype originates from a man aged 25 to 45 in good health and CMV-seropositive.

DNA for the CDR3: TGCGCCAGCAGCCAAGGTAGGACTCCAAGCTCCTACGAGCAGTACTTC. Amino acids: CASSQGRTPSSYEQYF. The chain combines TRBV4-1 with TRBJ2-7; tentative D call: TRBD2 (5 bases). Germline loops: CDR1 MGHRA, CDR2 YSYEKL. CDR3 size: 16 residues. Deletions cut 1 base from V and 0 bases from J, with 13 bases between.